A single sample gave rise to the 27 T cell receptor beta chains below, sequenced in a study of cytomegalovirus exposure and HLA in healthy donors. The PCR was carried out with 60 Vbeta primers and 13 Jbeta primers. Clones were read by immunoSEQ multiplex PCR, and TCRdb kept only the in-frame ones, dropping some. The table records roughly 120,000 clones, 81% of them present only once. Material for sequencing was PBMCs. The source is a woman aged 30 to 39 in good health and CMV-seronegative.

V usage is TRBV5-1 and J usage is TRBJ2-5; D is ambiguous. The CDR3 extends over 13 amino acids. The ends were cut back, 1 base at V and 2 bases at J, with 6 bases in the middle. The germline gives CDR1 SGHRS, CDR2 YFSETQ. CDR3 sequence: CASSLNRQETQYF. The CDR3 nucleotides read TGCGCCAGCAGCTTGAACAGACAAGAGACCCAGTACTTC.

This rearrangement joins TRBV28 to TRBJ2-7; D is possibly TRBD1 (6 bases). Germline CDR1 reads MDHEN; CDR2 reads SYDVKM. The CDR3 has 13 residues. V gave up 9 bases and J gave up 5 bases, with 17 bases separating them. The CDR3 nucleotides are TGTGCCAGTCTCCCGACAGGAGAACACGAGCAGTACTTC. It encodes CASLPTGEHEQYF.

The chain's CDR3 is CASSLDGDSVSSYEQYF. The DNA for the CDR3 is TGCGCCAGCAGCTTGGATGGGGACAGCGTCAGCTCCTACGAGCAGTACTTC. This chain uses TRBV5-1 with TRBJ2-7, with TRBD1 matching 7 bases. The CDR3 is 17 residues long. Germline loops: CDR1 SGHRS, CDR2 YFSETQ. Germline trimming cut 0 bases from V and 0 bases from J; bases unmatched to any gene: 9.

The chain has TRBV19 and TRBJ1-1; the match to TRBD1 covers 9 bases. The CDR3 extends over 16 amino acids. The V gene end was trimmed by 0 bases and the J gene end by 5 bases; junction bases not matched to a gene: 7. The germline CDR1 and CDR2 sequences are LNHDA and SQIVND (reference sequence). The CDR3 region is CASSIDSDRGGTEAFF. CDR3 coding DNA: TGTGCCAGTAGTATAGATTCCGACAGGGGGGGAACTGAAGCTTTCTTT.

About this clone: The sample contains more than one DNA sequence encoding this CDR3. This CDR3 reads CASSLGGPNEQFF. In nucleotides, the CDR3 is TGTGCCAGCAGCTTAGGAGGGCCCAATGAGCAGTTCTTC. The chain links TRBV7-8 to TRBJ2-1; a possible D gene is TRBD2 (5 bases). The CDR3 covers 13 residues. Trimming removed 1 base from V and 6 bases from J, with 7 bases in between. Germline CDR1 reads SGHVS; CDR2 reads FQNEAQ.

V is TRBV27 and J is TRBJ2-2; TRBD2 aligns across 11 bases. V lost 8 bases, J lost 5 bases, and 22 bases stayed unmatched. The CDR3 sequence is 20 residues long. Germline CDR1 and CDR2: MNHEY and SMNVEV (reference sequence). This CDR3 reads CASQTFVGLAGRAGTGELFF. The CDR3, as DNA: TGTGCCAGCCAAACCTTCGTAGGACTAGCGGGTCGAGCGGGAACCGGGGAGCTGTTTTTT.

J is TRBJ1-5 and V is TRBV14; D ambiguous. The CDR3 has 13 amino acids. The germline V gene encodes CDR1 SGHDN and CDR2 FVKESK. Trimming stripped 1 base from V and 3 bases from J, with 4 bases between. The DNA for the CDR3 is TGTGCCAGCAGCCAAGTTAACAATCAGCCCCAGCATTTT. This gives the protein CASSQVNNQPQHF.

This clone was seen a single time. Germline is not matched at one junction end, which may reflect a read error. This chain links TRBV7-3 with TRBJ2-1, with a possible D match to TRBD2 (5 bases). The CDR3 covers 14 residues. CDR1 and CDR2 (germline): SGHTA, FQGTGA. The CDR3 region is CASSAPGSCNEQFF. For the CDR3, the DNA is TGTGCCAGCAGCGCCCCGGGGTCCTGCAATGAGCAGTTCTTC. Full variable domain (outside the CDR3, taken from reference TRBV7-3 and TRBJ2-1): GAGVSQTPSNKVTEKGKYVELRCDPISGHTALYWYRQSLGQGPEFLIYFQGTGAADDSGLPNDRFFAVRPEGSVSTLKIQRTERGDSAVYLCASSAPGSCNEQFFGPGTRLTVL.

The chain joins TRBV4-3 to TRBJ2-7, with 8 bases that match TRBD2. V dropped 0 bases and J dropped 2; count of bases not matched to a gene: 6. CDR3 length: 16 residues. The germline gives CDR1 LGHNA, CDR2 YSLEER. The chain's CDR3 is CASSQETGGPPYEQYF. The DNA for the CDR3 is TGCGCCAGCAGCCAAGAGACGGGAGGGCCCCCCTACGAGCAGTACTTC.

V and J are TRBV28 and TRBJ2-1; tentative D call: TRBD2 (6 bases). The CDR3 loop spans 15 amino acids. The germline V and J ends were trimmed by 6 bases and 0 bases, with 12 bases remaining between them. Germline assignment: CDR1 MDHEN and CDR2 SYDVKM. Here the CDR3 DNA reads TGTGCCAGCAGAGAGGCGGGGATCTCCTACAATGAGCAGTTCTTC. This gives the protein CASREAGISYNEQFF.

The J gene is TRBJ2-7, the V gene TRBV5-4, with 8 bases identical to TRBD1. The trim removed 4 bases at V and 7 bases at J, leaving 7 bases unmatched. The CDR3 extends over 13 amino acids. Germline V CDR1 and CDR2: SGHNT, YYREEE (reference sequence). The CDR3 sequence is CASSDRGRREQYF. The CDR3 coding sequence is TGTGCCAGCAGCGACAGGGGTCGAAGGGAGCAGTACTTC.

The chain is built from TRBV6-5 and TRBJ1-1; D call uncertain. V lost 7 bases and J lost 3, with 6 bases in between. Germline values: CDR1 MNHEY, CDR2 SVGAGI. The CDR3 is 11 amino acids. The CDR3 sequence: CASIEDTEAFF. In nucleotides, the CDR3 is TGTGCCAGCATAGAGGACACTGAAGCTTTCTTT.

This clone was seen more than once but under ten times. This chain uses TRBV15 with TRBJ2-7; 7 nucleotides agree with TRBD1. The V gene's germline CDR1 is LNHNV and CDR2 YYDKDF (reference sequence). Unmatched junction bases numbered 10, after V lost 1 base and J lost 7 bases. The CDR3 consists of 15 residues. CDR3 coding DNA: TGTGCCACCAGCAGAGGAGAGTGGGACAGAATTGAGCAGTACTTC. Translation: CATSRGEWDRIEQYF.

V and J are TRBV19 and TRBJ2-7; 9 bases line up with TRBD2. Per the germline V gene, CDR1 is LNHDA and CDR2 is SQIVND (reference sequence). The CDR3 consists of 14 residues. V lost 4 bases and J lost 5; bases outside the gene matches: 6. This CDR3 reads CASSSGRASDEQYF. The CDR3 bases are TGTGCCAGTAGTAGCGGGAGGGCCTCGGACGAGCAGTACTTC.

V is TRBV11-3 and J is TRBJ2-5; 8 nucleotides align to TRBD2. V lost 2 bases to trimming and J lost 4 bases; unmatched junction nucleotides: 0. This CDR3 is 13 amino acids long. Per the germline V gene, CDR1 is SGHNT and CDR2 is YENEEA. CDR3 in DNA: TGTGCCAGCAGCTTACTAGCGGGAGAGACCCAGTACTTC. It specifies CASSLLAGETQYF. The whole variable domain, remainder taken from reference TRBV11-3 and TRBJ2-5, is EAGVVQSPRYKIIEKKQPVAFWCNPISGHNTLYWYLQNLGQGPELLIRYENEEAVDDSQLPKDRFSAERLKGVDSTLKIQPAELGDSAVYLCASSLLAGETQYFGPGTRLLVL.

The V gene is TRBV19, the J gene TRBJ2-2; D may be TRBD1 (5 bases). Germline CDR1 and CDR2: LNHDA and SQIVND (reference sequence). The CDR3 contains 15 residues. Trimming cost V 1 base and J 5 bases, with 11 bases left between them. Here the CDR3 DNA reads TGTGCCAGTAGTATAGCACAGGCGTGGACCGGGGAGCTGTTTTTT. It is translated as CASSIAQAWTGELFF.

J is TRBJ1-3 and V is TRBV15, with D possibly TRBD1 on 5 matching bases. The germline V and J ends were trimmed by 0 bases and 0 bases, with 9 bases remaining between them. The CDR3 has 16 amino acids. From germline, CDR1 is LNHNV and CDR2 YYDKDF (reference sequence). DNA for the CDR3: TGTGCCACCAGCAGAGATCCGGGGGACTCTGGAAACACCATATATTTT. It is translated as CATSRDPGDSGNTIYF.

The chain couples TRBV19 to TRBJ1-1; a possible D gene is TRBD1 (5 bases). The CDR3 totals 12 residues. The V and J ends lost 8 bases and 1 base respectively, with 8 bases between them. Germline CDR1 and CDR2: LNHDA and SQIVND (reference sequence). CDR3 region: CASRTGNTEAFF. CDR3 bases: TGTGCCAGTCGAACAGGGAACACTGAAGCTTTCTTT.

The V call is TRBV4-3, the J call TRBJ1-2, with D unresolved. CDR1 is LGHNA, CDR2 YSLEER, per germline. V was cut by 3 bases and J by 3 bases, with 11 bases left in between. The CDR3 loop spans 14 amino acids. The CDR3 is CASSQETDYYGYTF. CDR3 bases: TGCGCCAGCAGCCAGGAGACGGATTACTATGGCTACACCTTC.

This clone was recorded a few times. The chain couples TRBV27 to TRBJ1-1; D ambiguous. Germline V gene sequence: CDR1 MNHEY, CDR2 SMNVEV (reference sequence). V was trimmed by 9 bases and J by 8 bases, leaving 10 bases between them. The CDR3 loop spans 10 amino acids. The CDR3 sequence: CASRGKEAFF. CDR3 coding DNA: TGTGCCAGTCGAGGGAAAGAAGCTTTCTTT.

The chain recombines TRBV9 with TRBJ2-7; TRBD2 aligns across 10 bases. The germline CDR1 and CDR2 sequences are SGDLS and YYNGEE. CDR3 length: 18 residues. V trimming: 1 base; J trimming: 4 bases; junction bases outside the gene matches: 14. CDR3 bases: TGTGCCAGCAGCGTAATTTGTCTAGCGGGAGTATTAAGGTACGAGCAGTACTTC. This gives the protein CASSVICLAGVLRYEQYF.

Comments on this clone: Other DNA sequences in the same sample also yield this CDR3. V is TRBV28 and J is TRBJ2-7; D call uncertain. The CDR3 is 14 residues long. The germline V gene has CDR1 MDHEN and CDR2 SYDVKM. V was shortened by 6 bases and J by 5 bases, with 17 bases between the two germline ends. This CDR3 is CASRSYTARDEQYF. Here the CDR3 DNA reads TGTGCCAGCAGGTCCTACACTGCTCGGGACGAGCAGTACTTC.

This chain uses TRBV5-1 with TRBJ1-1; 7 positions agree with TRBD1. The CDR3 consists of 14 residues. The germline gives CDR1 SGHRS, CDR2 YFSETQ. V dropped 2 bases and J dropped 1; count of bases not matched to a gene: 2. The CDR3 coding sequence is TGCGCCAGCAGCTTATGGACAGGGAACACTGAAGCTTTCTTT. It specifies CASSLWTGNTEAFF.

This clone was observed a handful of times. The CDR3 coding sequence is TGTGCCAGCAGTGACTCGGGACAGGGGAACACCGGGGAGCTGTTTTTT. As protein: CASSDSGQGNTGELFF. The genes are TRBV6-4 and TRBJ2-2, with 9 bases matching TRBD1. V lost 0 bases, J lost 1 base, and 0 bases stayed unmatched. Germline values: CDR1 MRHNA, CDR2 SNTAGT. The CDR3 loop spans 16 amino acids.

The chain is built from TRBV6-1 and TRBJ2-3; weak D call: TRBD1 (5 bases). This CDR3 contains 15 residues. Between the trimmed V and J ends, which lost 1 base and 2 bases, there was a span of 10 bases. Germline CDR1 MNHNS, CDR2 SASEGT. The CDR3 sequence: CASSEGQRLTDTQYF. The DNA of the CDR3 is TGTGCCAGCAGTGAAGGACAGCGACTCACAGATACGCAGTATTTT.

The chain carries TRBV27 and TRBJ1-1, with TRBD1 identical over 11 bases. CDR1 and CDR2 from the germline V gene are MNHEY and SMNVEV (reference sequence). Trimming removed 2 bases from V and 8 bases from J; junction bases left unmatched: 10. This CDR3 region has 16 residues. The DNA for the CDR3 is TGTGCCAGCAGTTTACATCGGGGACAGGGGGTTACAGAAGCTTTCTTT. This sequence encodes CASSLHRGQGVTEAFF.

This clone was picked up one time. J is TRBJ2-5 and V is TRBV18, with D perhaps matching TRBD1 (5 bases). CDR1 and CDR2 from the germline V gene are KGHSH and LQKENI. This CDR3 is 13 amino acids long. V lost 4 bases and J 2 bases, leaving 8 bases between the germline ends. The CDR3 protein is CASSRDRQETQYF. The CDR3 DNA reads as TGTGCCAGCTCACGAGACAGACAAGAGACCCAGTACTTC.